Sequencing of this T cell receptor beta chain was carried out in a study of cytomegalovirus exposure and HLA in healthy donors. Some clones are missing from TCRdb's copy, which holds only in-frame ones; the method was immunoSEQ multiplex PCR. The sample lists fewer than 85,000 clones, about 95% occurring once. About this clone: What it binds is unknown.

General study findings and limits: Three chains linked to CMV were shown in vitro to be specific for CMV antigens. Subsequent analysis revealed that first-cohort TCR clusters tended to co-occur in the 120 or so validation repertoires.

The sequencing sample was made of PBMCs. This clonotype was obtained from a woman under 30 in good health and CMV-seronegative.

CDR3 in amino acids: CASSPRLAGETRAQYF. In nucleotides, the CDR3 is TGTGCCAGCAGCCCACGACTAGCGGGGGAAACTAGGGCCCAGTACTTC. The J gene is TRBJ2-5, the V gene TRBV7-9; the match to TRBD2 covers 12 bases. J was trimmed by 9 bases and V by 5 bases; bases with no gene match: 13. This CDR3 comprises 16 residues. From germline, CDR1 is SEHNR and CDR2 FQNEAQ (reference sequence).